The present T cell receptor (beta chain) was sequenced within a study of shared clonotypes between healthy human individuals. Trimming shortened V by 0 bases and J by 6 bases, and 30 bases separated the two germline ends. The CDR3 consists of 21 residues. Germline CDR1 and CDR2: KGHSH and LQKENI. As to this clone: Antigen unknown.

Only in-frame clones appear in the TCRdb table, and some are missing; sequencing was by immunoSEQ multiplex PCR. Of about 2 million clones in the sample, 85% to 95% were seen once. Study-wide findings and caveats: Few donors limited the genetic and exposure-history diversity represented. Compared with memory subsets, naive subsets generally had larger estimated richness.

The TCR was taken from a man between 18 and 29 years old in good health. The specimen sequenced was naive CD4+ T cells sorted from blood. The sample's subset: CD45RA+ positively selected. This rearrangement joins TRBV18 to TRBJ1-3; D is perhaps TRBD1 (5 bases). In DNA, the CDR3 is TGTGCCAGCTCACCACCTGGGCGACCGGGACGCTACCTAGGGGATGTAAACACCATATATTTT. It is translated as CASSPPGRPGRYLGDVNTIYF.